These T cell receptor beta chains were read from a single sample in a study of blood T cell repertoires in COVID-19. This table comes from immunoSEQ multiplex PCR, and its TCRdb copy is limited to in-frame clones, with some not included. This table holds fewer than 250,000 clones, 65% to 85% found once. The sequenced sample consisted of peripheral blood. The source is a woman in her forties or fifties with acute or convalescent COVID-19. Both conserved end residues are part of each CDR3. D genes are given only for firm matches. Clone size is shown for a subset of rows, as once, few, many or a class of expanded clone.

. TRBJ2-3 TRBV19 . TGTGCCAGTAGTACCCGAAGCCTAGCGCCGAGCACAGATACGCAGTATTTT CASSTRSLAPSTDTQYF
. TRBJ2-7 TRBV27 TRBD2 TGTGCCAGCAGTTCGGATAGCGGGCCCTACGAGCAGTACTTC CASSSDSGPYEQYF
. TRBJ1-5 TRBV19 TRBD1 TGTGCCAGTAGGATGACAGGGGTTAGCAATCAGCCCCAGCATTTT CASRMTGVSNQPQHF
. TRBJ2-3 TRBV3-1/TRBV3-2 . TGTGCCAGCAGCCCCTCCTCCGGAGCTTATGTAGATACGCAGTATTTT CASSPSSGAYVDTQYF
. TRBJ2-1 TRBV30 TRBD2 TGTGCCTGTCTAGCGGGAGCTGTAGGCAATGAGCAGTTCTTC CACLAGAVGNEQFF
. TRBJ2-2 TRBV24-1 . TGTGCCACCAGTGATTGGCCTAGTAACACCGGGGAGCTGTTTTTT CATSDWPSNTGELFF
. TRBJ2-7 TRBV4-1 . TGCGCCAGCAGCCAAGGGGGCAGAAAGGGGATCGAACAGTACTTC CASSQGGRKGIEQYF
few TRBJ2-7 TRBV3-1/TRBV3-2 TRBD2 TGTGCCAGCAGCCAAGTCCTAGCGGGAGGGCCCCCTACCTACGAGCAGTACTTC CASSQVLAGGPPTYEQYF
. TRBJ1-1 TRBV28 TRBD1 TGTGCCAGCAGTTTACCCCAACAGGGGGGGATGAACACTGAAGCTTTCTTT CASSLPQQGGMNTEAFF
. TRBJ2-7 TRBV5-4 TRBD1 TGTGCCAGCAGCTCGAGGGACAGGCCCTTCGAGCAGTACTTC CASSSRDRPFEQYF
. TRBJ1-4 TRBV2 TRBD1 TGTGCCAGCATGGGACAGGGGGCAACTAATGAAAAACTGTTTTTT CASMGQGATNEKLFF
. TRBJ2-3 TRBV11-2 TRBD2 TGTGCCAGCAGTTTTACTAGCGGGGCCTCGTCCGCGCAGTATTTT CASSFTSGASSAQYF
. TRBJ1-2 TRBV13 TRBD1 TGTGCCAGCAGCCTGGTGTCCGGGACAGGGTGGGGCTACACCTTC CASSLVSGTGWGYTF
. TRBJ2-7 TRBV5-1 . TGCGCCAGCACCCCAGGTGGCAGCTCCTACGAGCAGTACTTC CASTPGGSSYEQYF
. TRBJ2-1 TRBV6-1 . TGTGCCAGCAGTGAAAGGGGTCCATCTAGCTCCTACAATGAGCAGTTCTTC CASSERGPSSSYNEQFF
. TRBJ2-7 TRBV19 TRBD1 TGTGCCAGTAGTACCTCCGGGACAGGGAATAGCATACAAAGGGGCTACGAGCAGTACTTC CASSTSGTGNSIQRGYEQYF
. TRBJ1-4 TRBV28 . TGTGCCAGCAGTCAGGGGAAGGAAAAACTGTTTTTT CASSQGKEKLFF
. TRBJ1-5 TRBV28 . TGTGCCAGCTATCGGGCGCGGGGCAATCAGCCCCAGCATTTT CASYRARGNQPQHF
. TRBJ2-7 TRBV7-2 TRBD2 TGTGCCAGCAGCCTCTCCATAGCGGGGGCGAGTGAGCAGTACTTC CASSLSIAGASEQYF
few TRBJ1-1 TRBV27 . TGTGCCAGCAGTCAAATAAATAGAAACACTGAAGCTTTCTTT CASSQINRNTEAFF
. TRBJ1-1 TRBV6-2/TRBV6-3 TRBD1 TGTGCCAGCAGTTACTCGAGGACAGGGGTGAACACTGAAGCTTTCTTT CASSYSRTGVNTEAFF
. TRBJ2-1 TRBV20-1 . TGCTCCATACCCCTAGCCTTTGAGCAGTTCTTC CSIPLAFEQFF
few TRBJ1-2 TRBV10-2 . TGCGCCAGCAGTGAGCGGCAGGGTGTCTATGGCTACACCTTC CASSERQGVYGYTF
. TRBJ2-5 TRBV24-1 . TGTGCCACCAGTGCACTGGTTGAGGAGACCCAGTACTTC CATSALVEETQYF
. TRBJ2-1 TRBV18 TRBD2 TGTGCCAGCTCACCAACTACTAGCGGGAGGTCCTACAATGAGCAGTTCTTC CASSPTTSGRSYNEQFF
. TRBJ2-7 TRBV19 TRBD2 TGTGCCAGTACTACAAGCCCTAGCGGGATCTACGAGCAGTACTTC CASTTSPSGIYEQYF
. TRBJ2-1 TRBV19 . TGTGCCAGTAGCTCTTACAATGAGCAGTTCTTC CASSSYNEQFF
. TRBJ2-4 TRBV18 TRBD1 TGTGCCAGCTCACCCGACAGGGGACCAAACCAATTAGCCAAAAACATTCAGTACTTC CASSPDRGPNQLAKNIQYF
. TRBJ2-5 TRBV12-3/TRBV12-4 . TGTGCCAGCAGTTTACTGGAGGAAGAGACCCAGTACTTC CASSLLEEETQYF
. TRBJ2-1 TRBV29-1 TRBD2 TGCAGCGCCCCCCTTAGCGGGAGGTTAATCAATGAGCAGTTCTTC CSAPLSGRLINEQFF
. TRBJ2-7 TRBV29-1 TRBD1 TGCAGCGTTAATCCGGGACAGGGGCTATACGAGCAGTACTTC CSVNPGQGLYEQYF
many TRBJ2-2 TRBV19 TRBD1 TGTGCCAGTAGCATACAGGGGCCCACCGGGGAGCTGTTTTTT CASSIQGPTGELFF
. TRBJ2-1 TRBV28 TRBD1 TGTGCCAGCAGCCATCCGGGACAGGGCACCGGTGAGCAGTTCTTC CASSHPGQGTGEQFF
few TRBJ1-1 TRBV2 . TGTGCCACCCTATACGACAAAATGAACACTGAAGCTTTCTTT CATLYDKMNTEAFF
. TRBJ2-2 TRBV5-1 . TGCGCCAGCAGCTTTTCCGGGACAAGAAACACCGGGGAGCTGTTTTTT CASSFSGTRNTGELFF
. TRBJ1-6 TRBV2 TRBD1 TGTGCCAGCGGTCGACAGGGGGTAAATAATTCACCCCTCCACTTT CASGRQGVNNSPLHF
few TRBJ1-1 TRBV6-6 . TGTGCCAGCAGCCCGACGGGGAACACTGAAGCTTTCTTT CASSPTGNTEAFF
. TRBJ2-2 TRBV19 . TGTGCCAGTAGTTTTCTTTGGGGCCAGAACACCGGGGAGCTGTTTTTT CASSFLWGQNTGELFF
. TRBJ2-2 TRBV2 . TGTGCCAGCAGGACGGCTAGGGGGAGAACCGGGGAGCTGTTTTTT CASRTARGRTGELFF
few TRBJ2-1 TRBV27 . TGTGCCAGCAGTTTATCCACAGTGTTGAATGAGCAGTTCTTC CASSLSTVLNEQFF
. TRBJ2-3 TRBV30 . TGTGCCTGGAGAATAAAGGGGAGCACAGATACGCAGTATTTT CAWRIKGSTDTQYF
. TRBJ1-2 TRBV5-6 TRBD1 TGTGCCAGCAGCTTTCGGACAGGGTCAGGCGGCTACACCTTC CASSFRTGSGGYTF
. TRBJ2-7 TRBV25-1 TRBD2 TGTGCCAGCAGTGACGTTACTAGCGGCTACGAGCAGTACTTC CASSDVTSGYEQYF
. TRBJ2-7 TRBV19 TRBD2 TGTGCCAGTAGAAGCGAAGCGGGACTCGGCGAGCAGTACTTC CASRSEAGLGEQYF
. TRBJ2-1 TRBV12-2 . . CASLAFVVGGGTNEQFF
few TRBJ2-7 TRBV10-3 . TGTGCCATCAGTGAGCGGACAAGCTCCTACGAGCAGTACTTC CAISERTSSYEQYF
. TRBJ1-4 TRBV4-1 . TGCGCCAGCAGCCAAGAGTCTCAGGGGACTAATGAAAAACTGTTTTTT CASSQESQGTNEKLFF
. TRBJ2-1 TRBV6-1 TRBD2 TGTGCCAGCAGTGATCCTAGCGGGAGGGCATACAATGAGCAGTTCTTC CASSDPSGRAYNEQFF
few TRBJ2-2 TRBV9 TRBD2 TGTGCCAGCAGCGCCCAAGGGGGACTAGCGGACCCAACGAACACCGGGGAGCTGTTTTTT CASSAQGGLADPTNTGELFF
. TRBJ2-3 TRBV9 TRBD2 TGTGCCAGCAGCCTAACCGGGACTAGCGGGATCGGAGGGACAGATACGCAGTATTTT CASSLTGTSGIGGTDTQYF
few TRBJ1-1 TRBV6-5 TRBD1 TGTGCCAGCAGTTACGACAGGGGAGGCACTGAAGCTTTCTTT CASSYDRGGTEAFF
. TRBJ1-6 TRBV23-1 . TGCGCCAGCAGACCCGAGACAGTTTCACCCCTCCACTTT CASRPETVSPLHF
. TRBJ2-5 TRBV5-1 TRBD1 TGCGCCAGCAGCGTGACAGGGGGTCAAGAGACCCAGTACTTC CASSVTGGQETQYF
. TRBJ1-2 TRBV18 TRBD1 TGTGCCAGCCAAGACGGACAGGGGGATGGCTACACCTTC CASQDGQGDGYTF
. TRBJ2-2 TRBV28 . TGTGCCAGCAGACAGACCAACACCGGGGAGCTGTTTTTT CASRQTNTGELFF